The source of this T cell receptor (beta chain) is a study of blood T cell repertoires in COVID-19. Looking at the study overall: In each case, the material was cDNA or gDNA derived from T cells, B-cell-depleted T cells, or PBMCs.

Repertoires were generated with immunoSEQ multiplex PCR, while TCRdb's copy carries only in-frame clones and drops some. The data hold 70,000 to 90,000 clones, with 65% to 80% observed a single time. The source material was peripheral blood. The TCR originated in an older man with acute or convalescent COVID-19.

The CDR3 DNA is TGTGCCAGCCTACTGGGCCTCCAAGAGACCCAGTACTTC. It encodes CASLLGLQETQYF. The rearrangement links TRBV18 to TRBJ2-5; no reliable D call. V was pared by 8 bases and J by 1 base, with 11 bases between. The CDR3 extends over 13 amino acids. CDR1 and CDR2 (germline): KGHSH, LQKENI.